This T cell receptor beta chain was obtained from a study of spatial heterogeneity in lung cancer. This clonotype came up once. V shed 5 bases and J shed 4 bases, with 17 bases lying between them. The CDR3 loop spans 15 amino acids. CDR1 and CDR2 (germline): MDHEN, SYDVKM. Time point: blood at routine non-recurrence follow-up after resection. TCRdb analysed the 5' RACE reads with MiXCR anew, one entry per CDR3 protein. This repertoire shows about 94,000 distinct CDR3 sequences, just under 20% found once; its top ten account for 21%. V gene TRBV28 combines with J gene TRBJ1-2; no clear D gene. The source was PBMCs, collected at follow-up. This TCR derives from a male donor with early-stage non-small cell lung cancer. CDR3 sequence: CASSIQDGRRYGYTF. CDR3 in DNA: TGTGCCAGCAGTATCCAGGACGGGAGGCGCTATGGCTACACCTTC.